These 18 T cell receptor beta chains were sequenced from one sample in a study of blood T cell repertoires in COVID-19 (dated by TCRdb to the early 2020s). The library relied on the immunoSEQ multiplex PCR assay. This immuneACCESS table, as held by TCRdb, lists in-frame sequences with V and J called but not all clones. Of the missing ones, under half trace to an unresolved V gene in checked studies; the others have no known cause. The table for this sample lists 150,000 to 200,000 clones; approximately 92% of them were counted only once. The top ten clones comprise around 2.3% of the sample. Material: PBMCs or T cells enriched from blood (not recorded which). The receptors were sampled from a woman in her forties with acute COVID-19.

The V and J genes are TRBV2 and TRBJ2-1; 7 bases align to TRBD2. CDR1 is SNHLY and CDR2 is FYNNEI in the germline V gene. Losses at the gene ends were 6 bases for V and 7 bases for J; bases not matched to a gene: 9. The CDR3 loop spans 14 amino acids. The CDR3 region is CASRGTTLVNEQFF. The CDR3, as DNA: TGTGCCAGCAGAGGGACTACTCTGGTTAATGAGCAGTTCTTC. Using reference TRBV2 and TRBJ2-1 for the parts outside the CDR3, the full variable domain is EPEVTQTPSHQVTQMGQEVILRCVPISNHLYFYWYRQILGQKVEFLVSFYNNEISEKSEIFDDQFSVERPDGSNFTLKIRSTKLEDSAMYFCASRGTTLVNEQFFGPGTRLTVL.

This clone was seen once. The chain has TRBV27 and TRBJ2-7; D possibly corresponds to TRBD2 (5 bases). The CDR3 runs to 14 residues. CDR1 MNHEY and CDR2 SMNVEV come from the germline V gene (reference sequence). Trimming took 5 bases from V and 3 from J, leaving 14 bases between them. This CDR3 is CASSPGASSYEQYF. The CDR3 DNA follows: TGTGCCAGCAGTCCAGGCGCTAGCAGCTACGAGCAGTACTTC.

In its sample, this clone was seen a few times. Other DNA sequences of this sample code for an identical CDR3. J is TRBJ1-4 and V is TRBV18; 7 nucleotides line up with TRBD1. This CDR3 is 13 amino acids long. V gave up 5 bases and J gave up 4 bases; unmatched junction bases: 1. Germline V CDR1 and CDR2: KGHSH, LQKENI. The chain's CDR3 is CASSRDSNEKLFF. DNA of the CDR3: TGTGCCAGCTCAAGGGACAGTAATGAAAAACTGTTTTTT. Filled out from reference TRBV18 and TRBJ1-4, the complete variable domain reads NAGVMQNPRHLVRRRGQEARLRCSPMKGHSHVYWYRQLPEEGLKFMVYLQKENIIDESGMPKERFSAEFPKEGPSILRIQQVVRGDSAAYFCASSRDSNEKLFFGSGTQLSVL.

The CDR3 here is CASSSGTPNTGELFF. The CDR3 DNA sequence: TGCGCCAGCAGCTCCGGGACACCGAACACCGGGGAGCTGTTTTTT. This chain connects TRBV5-1 to TRBJ2-2, with D maybe TRBD1 (6 bases). Germline CDR1 reads SGHRS; CDR2 reads YFSETQ. CDR3 size: 15 residues. V gave up 3 bases and J gave up 0 bases, with 9 bases separating them.

The chain couples TRBV27 to TRBJ2-7; no firm D call. V was trimmed by 9 bases and J by 0 bases, leaving 12 bases between them. Germline V lookup: CDR1 MNHEY, CDR2 SMNVEV (reference sequence). CDR3 length: 13 amino acids. The CDR3 here is CASRQFSSYEQYF. The CDR3 coding sequence is TGTGCCAGTCGCCAGTTCAGCTCCTACGAGCAGTACTTC.

The genes are TRBV5-1 and TRBJ2-7, with 7 bases identical to TRBD1. CDR1 and CDR2 from the germline V gene are SGHRS and YFSETQ. V trimming: 2 bases; J trimming: 0 bases; junction bases outside the gene matches: 5. This CDR3 has 15 amino acids. The CDR3 sequence: CASSFTGDSSYEQYF. CDR3 bases: TGCGCCAGCAGCTTTACAGGGGATAGCTCCTACGAGCAGTACTTC.

V and J are TRBV4-3 and TRBJ1-4; D gene ambiguous. Trimming cost V 0 bases and J 6 bases, with 11 bases left between them. Germline loops: CDR1 LGHNA, CDR2 YSLEER. This CDR3 region has 15 residues. The CDR3: CASSQERNQDEKLFF. CDR3 nucleotide sequence: TGCGCCAGCAGCCAAGAAAGGAACCAGGATGAAAAACTGTTTTTT.

J is TRBJ2-7 and V is TRBV3-1 (or the pseudogene TRBV3-2); TRBD1 agrees at 7 bases. The V gene's germline CDR1 is LGHDT and CDR2 YNNKEL (reference sequence). CDR3 length: 14 residues. Trimming removed 2 bases from V and 5 bases from J; junction bases left unmatched: 6. In nucleotides, the CDR3 is TGTGCCAGCAGCCAAAGGGGGCGCGACAACGAGCAGTACTTC. This translates into CASSQRGRDNEQYF.

The DNA for the CDR3 is TGCGCCAGCAGCTTGGCGGGGGGGGCCCCTAATGAAAAACTGTTTTTT. Its translation: CASSLAGGAPNEKLFF. V is TRBV5-1 and J is TRBJ1-4; weak D call: TRBD1 (6 bases). V was pared by 0 bases and J by 3 bases, with 12 bases between. The CDR3 is 16 amino acids. CDR1 is SGHRS, CDR2 YFSETQ, per germline. Looking up the rest from reference TRBV5-1 and TRBJ1-4 gives the full variable domain: KAGVTQTPRYLIKTRGQQVTLSCSPISGHRSVSWYQQTPGQGLQFLFEYFSETQRNKGNFPGRFSGRQFSNSRSEMNVSTLELGDSALYLCASSLAGGAPNEKLFFGSGTQLSVL.

The V and J genes are TRBV6-5 and TRBJ2-7, with a weak D call TRBD2 (5 bases). V gave up 8 bases and J gave up 0 bases, with 14 bases separating them. This CDR3 is 14 amino acids long. Germline-derived CDR1 and CDR2 are MNHEY and SVGAGI. CDR3 bases: TGTGCCAGCCTTGCGGGTGGAAGCTCCTACGAGCAGTACTTC. It yields the protein CASLAGGSSYEQYF.

The genes are TRBV19 and TRBJ2-7, with 7 bases matching TRBD2. Looked up from germline, CDR1 is LNHDA and CDR2 is SQIVND (reference sequence). The CDR3 runs to 16 residues. V shed 1 base, J shed 3 bases, and the junction held 9 bases outside the gene matches. The CDR3 sequence: CASSIGGGSLGYEQYF. CDR3 bases: TGTGCCAGTAGTATAGGAGGCGGGAGTCTGGGCTACGAGCAGTACTTC.

The V gene is TRBV5-8, the J gene TRBJ1-1; 7 bases align to TRBD1. The CDR3 spans 17 residues. With V trimmed by 2 bases and J by 0 bases, 10 bases remained unmatched. The germline V gene has CDR1 SGHTS and CDR2 YDEGEE. The CDR3 protein is CASSLRRTGAMNTEAFF. The CDR3, as DNA: TGTGCCAGCAGCTTAAGACGGACAGGTGCCATGAACACTGAAGCTTTCTTT.

CDR3 DNA sequence: TGTGCCAGCAGCTTAGTGGCGGCCACCTACGAGCAGTACTTC. Its translation is CASSLVAATYEQYF. V and J are TRBV7-2 and TRBJ2-7; D is uncertain. This CDR3 comprises 14 residues. Trimming pared 1 base from V and 2 bases from J, leaving 9 bases between. The germline gives CDR1 SGHTA, CDR2 FQGNSA.

J is TRBJ2-3 and V is TRBV5-1; 7 positions agree with TRBD2. The germline CDR1 and CDR2 sequences are SGHRS and YFSETQ. This CDR3 spans 13 amino acids. V was clipped by 4 bases and J by 6 bases; unmatched bases: 5. The CDR3, as DNA: TGCGCCAGCAGCCCCCACGGGAGGGATACGCAGTATTTT. Residues: CASSPHGRDTQYF.

The J gene is TRBJ1-6, the V gene TRBV6-5, with a weak D call TRBD1 (5 bases). The V gene lost 7 bases and the J gene lost 8 bases, with 12 bases spanning the gap. This CDR3 is 13 amino acids long. Per the germline V gene, CDR1 is MNHEY and CDR2 is SVGAGI. As DNA, the CDR3 is TGTGCCAGCATTTTACGGGGGGATTCACCCCTCCACTTT. It encodes CASILRGDSPLHF.

The chain employs TRBV2 and TRBJ2-4, with D tentatively TRBD1 (7 bases). Germline V gives CDR1 SNHLY, CDR2 FYNNEI. Trimming cost V 6 bases and J 3 bases, with 18 bases left between them. There are 16 residues in the CDR3. CDR3 DNA sequence: TGTGCCAGCAGGGAGAGCAGGGGGGAGGTCAAAAACATTCAGTACTTC. Its protein is CASRESRGEVKNIQYF.

This rearrangement joins TRBV18 to TRBJ2-1; TRBD2 matches 13 bases. The CDR3 spans 16 residues. V lost 2 bases to trimming and J lost 2 bases; unmatched junction nucleotides: 0. Germline lookup yields CDR1 KGHSH and CDR2 LQKENI. CDR3 DNA: TGTGCCAGCTCACCAGGGACTAGCGGGACCTACAATGAGCAGTTCTTC. Translating it yields CASSPGTSGTYNEQFF.

The genes are TRBV12-3 or TRBV12-4 and TRBJ1-1, with 9 bases matching TRBD1. The CDR3 loop spans 12 amino acids. The V and J ends lost 5 bases and 9 bases, in that order; junction bases with no gene match: 4. The CDR3 spells CASSTGGGKAFF. Written as DNA, the CDR3 is TGTGCCAGCAGTACAGGGGGCGGTAAAGCTTTCTTT.